The 4 T cell receptor beta chains below were found in one sample sequenced in a study of type 1 regulatory T cells. Their cognate antigens are unknown. MiXCR, applied by TCRdb to the reads, yields one record per CDR3 protein. The table records 40,000 to 50,000 distinct CDR3 sequences, 12% of them present only once. Sequencing was carried out using cultured non-Tr1 T cells, either the whole culture or a sorted T cell fraction (not recorded which). The receptors were gathered from a human donor in good health.

This clonotype was seen at least ten times. A read error may produce the germline difference seen at one junction end. The chain has TRBV9 and TRBJ1-1; a possible D gene is TRBD1 (6 bases). The CDR3 extends over 13 amino acids. In germline, CDR1 is SGDLS, CDR2 YYNGEE. The CDR3 region has the DNA TGTGCCAGCAGCGTCACAGGGAACGCTGAAGCTTTCTTT. Protein: CASSVTGNAEAFF.

This clonotype occurred many times. The rearrangement links TRBV5-1 to TRBJ2-3, with D possibly being TRBD2 (5 bases). V shed 4 bases and J shed 3 bases, with 18 bases lying between them. CDR1 and CDR2 (germline): SGHRS, YFSETQ. The CDR3 loop spans 16 amino acids. CDR3 nucleotide sequence: TGCGCCAGCAGCCTAGAGCGGAATTCAAGGACAGATACGCAGTATTTT. Its protein is CASSLERNSRTDTQYF.

This clonotype came up many times. V is TRBV6-5 and J is TRBJ1-6, with D unresolved. CDR1 and CDR2 from the germline V gene are MNHEY and SVGAGI. The CDR3 contains 13 residues. V was cut by 5 bases and J by 7 bases, with 9 bases left in between. The CDR3: CASSTQDNSPLHF. In DNA form, the CDR3 reads TGTGCCAGCAGTACACAAGACAATTCACCCCTCCACTTT.

This clonotype has a handful of counts. The rearrangement joins TRBV30 to TRBJ2-3; D possibly corresponds to TRBD1 (5 bases). There are 14 residues in the CDR3. Germline V CDR1 and CDR2: GTSNPN, SVGIG (reference sequence). Trimming stripped 5 bases from V and 1 base from J, with 13 bases between. In DNA form, the CDR3 reads TGTGCCTGGGGCAGGGCCACGGGCACAGATACGCAGTATTTT. Protein product: CAWGRATGTDTQYF.